The rows below give T cell receptor beta chains drawn from one sample of a study of cytomegalovirus exposure and HLA in healthy donors. Data came from immunoSEQ multiplex PCR; TCRdb stores just in-frame clones and leaves some out. The sample yields over 150,000 clones, 79% seen once. Specimen: PBMCs. These receptors were obtained from a young man in good health and CMV-seropositive. The CDR3 runs from the conserved cysteine through the conserved F or W. Each record gives: CDR3 DNA, CDR3 protein, V gene, clone size, D gene, J gene. D genes are given only for firm matches. Clone size is stated in some rows and not others, as once, few, many or a class when expanded.

TGTGCCAGCAGCTTAGGTGAGGGAACGAACACTGAAGCTTTCTTT CASSLGEGTNTEAFF TRBV13 - - TRBJ1-1
TGTGCCAGCAGGATAGATAGAAATAGCAATCAGCCCCAGCATTTT CASRIDRNSNQPQHF TRBV7-2 - - TRBJ1-5
TGTGCCAGCAGCACGCCGGGACAGGGATCGATGGGAACCCAGTACTTC CASSTPGQGSMGTQYF TRBV5-4 - TRBD1 TRBJ2-5
TGTGCCATCAGTGAAATAGCGGGGTCCTACGAGCAGTACTTC CAISEIAGSYEQYF TRBV10-3 once TRBD2 TRBJ2-7
TGTGCCAGCAGCCAACTAGGCGGACCCTCCTACAATGAGCAGTTCTTC CASSQLGGPSYNEQFF TRBV11-3 - - TRBJ2-1
TGTGCCAGCGCCCCGGGACGGGGGGAGCAGTACTTC CASAPGRGEQYF TRBV6-1 - - TRBJ2-7
TGTGCCAGCAGGTGGGGGACTTTTGGGTCTTTTACCAACGTCCTGACTTTC CASRWGTFGSFTNVLTF TRBV28 - - TRBJ2-6
TGTGCCAGCAGCTTAGCTATAGCGGGGGCTGGGGCCAACGTCCTGACTTTC CASSLAIAGAGANVLTF TRBV7-6 - TRBD2 TRBJ2-6
TGTGCCAGCAGCCAAGTGGGACAGGGGGAACGATGGGCCAACGTCCTGACTTTC CASSQVGQGERWANVLTF TRBV4-2 - TRBD1 TRBJ2-6
TGTGCCAGTAGCAGAGGGCAGGAGTACGAGCAGTACTTC CASSRGQEYEQYF TRBV19 - - TRBJ2-7
TGTGCCAGCTCACCGACTAGCGGGGTAAACACCGGGGAGCTGTTTTTT CASSPTSGVNTGELFF TRBV18 - TRBD2 TRBJ2-2
TGTTCCAGCAGCCCCTACGGTCAGCCCCAGCATTTT CSSSPYGQPQHF TRBV7-9 - - TRBJ1-5
TGTGCTAGCAGCCCTGGACTAGCGGGAGAGGGGCTGTTTTTT CASSPGLAGEGLFF TRBV7-7 - TRBD2 TRBJ2-2
TGCGCCAGCAGCTTTCGGGACAGCACCTACGAGCAGTACTTC CASSFRDSTYEQYF TRBV5-1 - TRBD1 TRBJ2-7
TGTGCCAGCAGCCCGGCAGGGGGAACATACGAGCAGTACTTC CASSPAGGTYEQYF TRBV4-2 - TRBD1 TRBJ2-7
TGTGCCAGCAGCTCGGGTCGGGTGAGGGAACCCAATGAGCAGTTCTTC CASSSGRVREPNEQFF TRBV13 once - TRBJ2-1
TGCGCCAGCAGGGAGGCGGGGGACCCCGGGGAGCTGTTTTTT CASREAGDPGELFF TRBV10-2 - TRBD2 TRBJ2-2
TGTGCCAGCAGCACGTCAGGGTCTTACTATGGCTACACCTTC CASSTSGSYYGYTF TRBV9 - - TRBJ1-2
TGTGCCAGCAGCTTGTCAGCTGGACAGGGGATTATCAATCAGCCCCAGCATTTT CASSLSAGQGIINQPQHF TRBV5-5 - TRBD1 TRBJ1-5
TGTGCCAGCCTAAGGGGGCTGAACTCCTACGAGCAGTACTTC CASLRGLNSYEQYF TRBV6-1 - TRBD1 TRBJ2-7
TGTGCCAGCACCGAACAGGGAGCGTACGAGCAGTACTTC CASTEQGAYEQYF TRBV7-9 - - TRBJ2-7
TGTGCCAGCAGCTTAAACCAGGGGGCAGGTCAGCCCCAGCATTTT CASSLNQGAGQPQHF TRBV7-2 - TRBD1 TRBJ1-5
TGCGCCAGCAGCCACGACAGGCATGAAGCTTTCTTT CASSHDRHEAFF TRBV4-1 - - TRBJ1-1
TGTGCCAGCATCTACAGGGGGCGTTTAGATGGCTACACCTTC CASIYRGRLDGYTF TRBV5-6 - TRBD1 TRBJ1-2
TGTGCCAGCAGTTTCGGCAGGGTCGATTCACCCCTCCACTTT CASSFGRVDSPLHF TRBV28 few - TRBJ1-6
TGTGCCAGCAGCCCCCAGCGGGGGCGTGGAGAGACCCAGTACTTC CASSPQRGRGETQYF TRBV5-4 - TRBD2 TRBJ2-5
TGTGCCAGCACGCACACGACAGGGACTGGCTACACCTTC CASTHTTGTGYTF TRBV27 - TRBD1 TRBJ1-2